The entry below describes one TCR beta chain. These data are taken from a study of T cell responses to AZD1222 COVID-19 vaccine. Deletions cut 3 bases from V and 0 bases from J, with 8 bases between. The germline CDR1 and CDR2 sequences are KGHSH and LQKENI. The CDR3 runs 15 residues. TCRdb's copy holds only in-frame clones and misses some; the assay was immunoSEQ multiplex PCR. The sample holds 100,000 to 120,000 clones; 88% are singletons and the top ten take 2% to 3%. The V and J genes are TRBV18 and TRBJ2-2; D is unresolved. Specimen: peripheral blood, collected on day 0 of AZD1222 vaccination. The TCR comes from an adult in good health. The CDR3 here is CASSPAKTNTGELFF. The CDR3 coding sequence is TGTGCCAGCTCACCGGCCAAGACGAACACCGGGGAGCTGTTTTTT.